These T cell receptor beta chains were read from a single sample in a study of cytomegalovirus exposure and HLA in healthy donors. The method was immunoSEQ multiplex PCR; TCRdb's version includes in-frame clones alone and lacks a portion of them. This table holds 120,000 to 150,000 clones, around 80% found once. The specimen was PBMCs. The receptors originated from a woman in her thirties or forties in good health and CMV-seropositive. CDR3s include the opening cysteine and the closing phenylalanine or tryptophan. The D gene is left open where the match is weak. Size is omitted from some rows. Given values are once, few, many or a class for expanded clones.

CDR3 DNA,CDR3 protein,clone size,D gene,J gene,V gene
TGTGCCAGCAGCCCTAGGGACACGGTGAACACTGAAGCTTTCTTT,CASSPRDTVNTEAFF,-,-,TRBJ1-1,TRBV28
TGTGCCAGCAGTTTACCATACACCGGGGAGCTGTTTTTT,CASSLPYTGELFF,few,-,TRBJ2-2,TRBV27
TGCGCCAGCAGGGACACCGGCGGAGACAATGAGCAGTTCTTC,CASRDTGGDNEQFF,-,-,TRBJ2-1,TRBV5-1
TGCGCCAGCGCACAGGGGGAGACTGAAGCTTTCTTT,CASAQGETEAFF,-,TRBD1,TRBJ1-1,TRBV23-1
TGTGCCAGCAGTGGAACAGGGGGCGCAGGAAACACTGAAGCTTTCTTT,CASSGTGGAGNTEAFF,-,TRBD1,TRBJ1-1,TRBV9
TGTGCCAGCAGCTTAGTACGCTCTAGCGGGAACACCGGGGAGCTGTTTTTT,CASSLVRSSGNTGELFF,-,TRBD2,TRBJ2-2,TRBV7-6
TGTGCCAGCCGTCGACAGGGGTTGAACACTGAAGCTTTCTTT,CASRRQGLNTEAFF,-,TRBD1,TRBJ1-1,TRBV27
TGCGCCAGCAGCTTGGCCCCTCTAGCGGGGGGGCCCTCGGGCACAGATACGCAGTATTTT,CASSLAPLAGGPSGTDTQYF,-,TRBD2,TRBJ2-3,TRBV5-1
TGTGCCAGCAGCCCCGGACTTCCGACCGGCGGGGAGCTGTTTTTT,CASSPGLPTGGELFF,few,-,TRBJ2-2,TRBV9
TGTGCCAGCAGTGACACTAGTCACTCCTACGAGCAGTACTTC,CASSDTSHSYEQYF,-,-,TRBJ2-7,TRBV5-6
TGTGCCAGCAGCCAAGAGCAGGCCTCAACTAATGAAAAACTGTTTTTT,CASSQEQASTNEKLFF,-,-,TRBJ1-4,TRBV14
TGTGCCACCAGCTTCTCCCAGGGTTATCAGTTCTTC,CATSFSQGYQFF,-,-,TRBJ2-1,TRBV15
TGTGCCAGCAGCTTCGACCTTGGGGCGGGAGAAGATACGCAGTATTTT,CASSFDLGAGEDTQYF,-,TRBD2,TRBJ2-3,TRBV7-2
TGTGCCAGCAGGGCTAGACAGGGACAGCAGTACTTC,CASRARQGQQYF,-,TRBD1,TRBJ2-5,TRBV7-2
TGTGCCAGCAGCTTTATGGGGAGAGACACTGAAGCTTTCTTT,CASSFMGRDTEAFF,-,-,TRBJ1-1,TRBV7-2
TGTGCCAGCAGCCCAGGGGGAAACACTGAAGCTTTCTTT,CASSPGGNTEAFF,-,TRBD1,TRBJ1-1,TRBV7-3
TGCAGCGTCCGAACAGGGGGCTGGACTGAAGCTTTCTTT,CSVRTGGWTEAFF,once,TRBD1,TRBJ1-1,TRBV29-1
TGTGCCAGCCGAAATGACAGGGGGCATCAGCCCCAGCATTTT,CASRNDRGHQPQHF,-,TRBD1,TRBJ1-5,TRBV28
TGTGCCAGCAGCCAAGGACTAGCGGGAGCACACGAGCAGTACTTC,CASSQGLAGAHEQYF,-,TRBD2,TRBJ2-7,TRBV7-3
TGTGCCAGCAGAACAGGGAACAATCAGCCCCAGCATTTT,CASRTGNNQPQHF,once,-,TRBJ1-5,TRBV2
TGTGCCAGCAGCCCCGCTCACTCGAGGGAGACCCAGTACTTC,CASSPAHSRETQYF,-,-,TRBJ2-5,TRBV27
TGTGCCAGTACCCCGACAGGGCTGAACACCGGGGAGCTGTTTTTT,CASTPTGLNTGELFF,-,TRBD1,TRBJ2-2,TRBV19
TGCACCAGCGGATCCAGGACTAGCGTGTGTGGGAAGCAGTTCTTC,CTSGSRTSVCGKQFF,once,-,TRBJ2-1,TRBV1
TGTGCCAGCAGCTTGGACAGCAATGAGCAGTTCTTC,CASSLDSNEQFF,-,-,TRBJ2-1,TRBV5-4
TGTGCCAGCAGTTCCGGGACTAGCGGGATCAATGAGCAGTTCTTC,CASSSGTSGINEQFF,-,TRBD2,TRBJ2-1,TRBV6-5
TGTGCCAGCAGCGTAGACCTAGGCGGCTACACCTTC,CASSVDLGGYTF,-,-,TRBJ1-2,TRBV9
TGCAGCGTTGAAGAGGGGACAGTTCAACAAGAGACCCAGTACTTC,CSVEEGTVQQETQYF,-,TRBD1,TRBJ2-5,TRBV29-1
TGCGCCAGCAGCTTGAGGTCCGACAGGGTGGCTGGCTACACCTTC,CASSLRSDRVAGYTF,-,TRBD1,TRBJ1-2,TRBV5-1